Listed below are T cell receptor beta chains from one sample, sequenced in a study of blood T cell repertoires in COVID-19. TCRdb keeps only in-frame clones here, not all; method: immunoSEQ multiplex PCR. There are some 140,000 clones in the sample; almost 85% occur only once, and 1.4% lies in the top ten. The sample consisted of peripheral blood. The receptors were gathered from a man between 60 and 70 years old with acute or convalescent COVID-19. Each CDR3 is given with its conserved first and last residue. The D gene is left open where the match is weak. A row's size may be missing; if present it is once, few, many or a size class.

J: TRBJ2-5; size: NA; D: TRBD1; V: TRBV11-2; CDR3: CASSLDRVGETQYF; DNA: TGTGCCAGCAGCTTGGACAGGGTAGGGGAGACCCAGTACTTC
J: TRBJ1-5; size: NA; D: NA; V: TRBV12-3/TRBV12-4; CDR3: CASSPRGQGPQHF; DNA: TGTGCCAGCAGTCCCAGGGGCCAGGGGCCCCAGCATTTT
J: TRBJ2-2; size: NA; D: NA; V: TRBV5-4; CDR3: CASSEFPLANTGELFF; DNA: TGTGCCAGCAGCGAGTTTCCCCTAGCGAACACCGGGGAGCTGTTTTTT
J: TRBJ1-1; size: NA; D: NA; V: TRBV30; CDR3: CAWSWQGNTEAFF; DNA: TGTGCCTGGAGTTGGCAGGGCAACACTGAAGCTTTCTTT
J: TRBJ2-7; size: NA; D: NA; V: TRBV11-2; CDR3: CASSFGPEVEQYF; DNA: TGTGCCAGCAGCTTTGGACCGGAGGTCGAGCAGTACTTC
J: TRBJ1-6; size: NA; D: NA; V: TRBV19; CDR3: CASSGAFEGSPLHF; DNA: TGTGCCAGTAGTGGGGCCTTTGAAGGGTCACCCCTCCACTTT
J: TRBJ1-2; size: NA; D: TRBD1; V: TRBV5-8; CDR3: CASSLSGGEGYGYTF; DNA: TGTGCCAGCAGCTTGTCAGGGGGCGAGGGCTATGGCTACACCTTC
J: TRBJ2-7; size: once; D: TRBD2; V: TRBV5-5; CDR3: CASSLLAGAYEQYF; DNA: TGTGCCAGCAGCCTTCTTGCGGGGGCCTACGAGCAGTACTTC
J: TRBJ2-7; size: NA; D: NA; V: TRBV29-1; CDR3: CSVESPDSTYEQYF; DNA: TGCAGCGTTGAAAGTCCGGACAGCACCTACGAGCAGTACTTC
J: TRBJ2-1; size: NA; D: NA; V: TRBV5-1; CDR3: CASSLALSNNEQFF; DNA: TGCGCCAGCAGCTTGGCCCTGAGTAACAATGAGCAGTTCTTC
J: TRBJ2-1; size: NA; D: TRBD2; V: TRBV5-1; CDR3: CASSLTSGFLVF; DNA: TGCGCCAGCAGCTTGACTAGCGGGTTTTTGGTCTTC
J: TRBJ2-7; size: once; D: TRBD1; V: TRBV9; CDR3: CASSVGDRGLYEQYF; DNA: TGTGCCAGCAGCGTTGGCGACAGGGGGCTCTACGAGCAGTACTTC
J: TRBJ2-5; size: NA; D: TRBD2; V: TRBV27; CDR3: CASSFNSGTETQYF; DNA: TGTGCCAGCAGTTTTAATAGCGGGACGGAGACCCAGTACTTC
J: TRBJ2-7; size: few; D: TRBD1; V: TRBV28; CDR3: CASSPPGQEYEQYF; DNA: TGTGCCAGCAGTCCACCGGGACAGGAGTACGAGCAGTACTTC
J: TRBJ2-3; size: NA; D: NA; V: TRBV12-3/TRBV12-4; CDR3: CASSFISTDTQYF; DNA: TGTGCCAGCAGCTTTATCTCCACAGATACGCAGTATTTT
J: TRBJ2-2; size: once; D: NA; V: TRBV10-1; CDR3: CASSGHRDTGELFF; DNA: TGCGCCAGCAGTGGCCACAGGGACACCGGGGAGCTGTTTTTT
J: TRBJ2-2; size: NA; D: TRBD2; V: TRBV18; CDR3: CASSPLASSGSRTGELFF; DNA: TGTGCCAGCTCACCACTGGCGTCTAGCGGGAGCCGCACCGGGGAGCTGTTTTTT
J: TRBJ1-1; size: NA; D: NA; V: TRBV7-9; CDR3: CASRPSGHTEAFF; DNA: TGTGCCAGCAGACCATCAGGGCACACTGAAGCTTTCTTT
J: TRBJ2-1; size: NA; D: NA; V: TRBV5-1; CDR3: CASSLGASTDYNEQFF; DNA: TGCGCCAGCAGCTTGGGGGCTAGCACCGACTACAATGAGCAGTTCTTC
J: TRBJ1-3; size: NA; D: NA; V: TRBV27; CDR3: CASRPGGYSGNTIYF; DNA: TGTGCCAGCAGGCCAGGCGGGTACTCTGGAAACACCATATATTTT
J: TRBJ2-7; size: NA; D: TRBD1; V: TRBV4-1; CDR3: CASSHPTDRYSYEQYF; DNA: TGCGCCAGCAGCCACCCTACGGACAGGTACTCCTACGAGCAGTACTTC
J: TRBJ2-7; size: NA; D: TRBD2; V: TRBV30; CDR3: CAWSGRSEQYF; DNA: TGTGCCTGGAGCGGGAGGAGCGAGCAGTACTTC
J: TRBJ2-7; size: NA; D: NA; V: TRBV27; CDR3: CASSLISGYEQYF; DNA: TGTGCCAGCAGTTTAATTTCAGGGTACGAGCAGTACTTC
J: TRBJ1-2; size: NA; D: NA; V: TRBV19; CDR3: CASSMGNRANYGYTF; DNA: TGTGCCAGTAGTATGGGAAACAGGGCTAACTATGGCTACACCTTC
J: TRBJ2-1; size: NA; D: NA; V: TRBV20-1; CDR3: CSASLQGRYNEQFF; DNA: TGCAGTGCTAGTCTTCAGGGGCGTTACAATGAGCAGTTCTTC
J: TRBJ1-1; size: NA; D: NA; V: TRBV27; CDR3: CASSIQTGNTEAFF; DNA: TGTGCCAGCAGTATTCAAACAGGGAACACTGAAGCTTTCTTT